These T cell receptor beta chains were read from a single sample in a study of OX40 agonist ivuxolimab in advanced cancers. Method: immunoSEQ multiplex PCR; TCRdb's copy keeps in-frame clones and lacks some. The sample yields under 85,000 clones, around 80% seen once. Specimen: CD4+ or CD8+ T cells sorted from blood, collected in a trial of the OX40 agonist ivuxolimab. These TCRs come from an adult with an advanced solid tumor such as melanoma, head and neck, liver or kidney cancer. CDR3s include the opening cysteine and the closing phenylalanine or tryptophan. For some rows the clone size is stated as once, few or many, or as a class when expanded; others skip it.

v_call	j_call	cdr3_length	clone_size	cdr3_aa
TRBV30	TRBJ1-2	11	once	CAWSDPGGYTF
TRBV11-3	TRBJ1-1	17	few	CASSLEIGVDMNTEAFF
TRBV7-2	TRBJ2-3	17	-	CASSLYLGPGGTDTQYF
TRBV2	TRBJ2-5	11	-	CAGAGGETQYF
TRBV15	TRBJ2-5	16	-	CATSREGLAPRETQYF
TRBV6-5	TRBJ1-2	11	-	CASSQGYGYTF
TRBV15	TRBJ1-3	16	few	CATSKPGTYSGNTIYF
TRBV7-3	TRBJ2-3	15	-	CASSFSGPSTDTQYF
TRBV7-9	TRBJ1-4	16	once	CASSPGQGIVREKLFF
TRBV7-3	TRBJ1-1	13	-	CASSLSTTTEAFF
TRBV7-2	TRBJ2-5	15	-	CASSPRSGGVETQYF
TRBV19	TRBJ1-5	13	-	CATGRDSDQPQHF
TRBV6-5	TRBJ1-1	14	-	CASSYSTENTEAFF
TRBV7-2	TRBJ1-2	14	once	CASRKEDRLYGYTF
TRBV5-6	TRBJ1-1	15	-	CASSSYGVSGTEAFF
TRBV14	TRBJ1-3	17	-	CASSPSLFLYSGNTIYF
TRBV6-1	TRBJ2-2	14	many	CASSPRHLDGELFF
TRBV7-9	TRBJ1-2	13	-	CASSPQDRHGYTF
TRBV5-4	TRBJ1-4	18	-	CASSLELSPGQGGEKLFF
TRBV7-2	TRBJ2-3	17	-	CASSLAVVSRFTDTQYF
TRBV19	TRBJ2-5	17	-	CASSIDLGTAVQETQYF
TRBV6-1	TRBJ1-2	14	-	CASSDRPTSYGYTF
TRBV7-6	TRBJ1-1	16	-	CASRPGTGAVNTEAFF
TRBV5-1	TRBJ1-1	15	-	CASSLDTGQGAEAFF
TRBV30	TRBJ1-1	13	-	CALGVQPASRAFF
TRBV5-1	TRBJ2-1	17	once	CASSLTGTSIHYNEQFF
TRBV9	TRBJ1-1	16	few	CASSVAASQGEGWTFF
TRBV7-2	TRBJ2-1	15	once	CASILAPSAATRQFF